The 16 T cell receptor beta chains reported below all come from one sample, sequenced in a study of CD8+ T cells in alopecia areata. Isolated RNA was reverse transcribed into cDNA used as the sequencing template. Clones were read by immunoSEQ multiplex PCR, and TCRdb kept only the in-frame ones, dropping some. The table shows about 180,000 clones, with roughly 63% occurring only once. Sample: CD4+ T cells sorted from blood, taken at week 0. These receptors came from a human donor with alopecia areata.

V gene TRBV30 combines with J gene TRBJ1-2, with no clear D. Trimming left V 5 bases short and J 4 bases short, with 17 bases between. The CDR3 spans 14 residues. Per the germline V gene, CDR1 is GTSNPN and CDR2 is SVGIG (reference sequence). The CDR3 DNA sequence: TGTGCCTGGTCCCGAGGCAGCGCGTCCTATGGCTACACCTTC. Encoded protein: CAWSRGSASYGYTF.

The chain has TRBV30 and TRBJ2-1, with D unresolved. Germline values: CDR1 GTSNPN, CDR2 SVGIG (reference sequence). The CDR3 extends over 11 amino acids. Trimming took 7 bases from V and 1 from J, leaving 5 bases between them. The CDR3 loop reads CASTSYNEQFF. CDR3 DNA sequence: TGTGCCTCCACTTCCTACAATGAGCAGTTCTTC.

V usage is TRBV5-6 and J usage is TRBJ1-4; D unresolved. The V gene lost 3 bases and the J gene lost 2 bases, with 8 bases spanning the gap. The CDR3 runs to 14 residues. The germline CDR1 and CDR2 sequences are SGHDT and YYEEEE. This chain's CDR3 is CASSSPPTNEKLFF. The DNA of the CDR3 is TGTGCCAGCAGCTCACCGCCGACTAATGAAAAACTGTTTTTT.

The chain recombines TRBV30 with TRBJ2-3, with TRBD1 as a possible D gene (5 bases). This CDR3 comprises 13 residues. Trimming pared 0 bases from V and 6 bases from J, leaving 10 bases between. In germline, CDR1 is GTSNPN, CDR2 SVGIG (reference sequence). The CDR3 loop is CAWSVLRQDTQYF. The CDR3, as DNA: TGTGCCTGGAGTGTACTTCGACAGGATACGCAGTATTTT.

This clone was observed a handful of times. The chain is built from TRBV29-1 and TRBJ2-5; TRBD1 aligns across 7 bases. The germline gives CDR1 SQVTM, CDR2 ANQGSEA. After removal of 0 bases from V and 1 base from J, the junction contained 5 bases not matched to a gene. The CDR3 runs to 15 residues. The CDR3 spells CSVEEVDRIQETQYF. The CDR3 bases are TGCAGCGTTGAAGAAGTGGACAGGATCCAAGAGACCCAGTACTTC.

The chain employs TRBV4-3 and TRBJ1-6; D is unclear. The ends were cut back, 0 bases at V and 7 bases at J, with 4 bases in the middle. The germline V gene has CDR1 LGHNA and CDR2 YSLEER. This CDR3 is built from 13 residues. The chain's CDR3 is CASSQDGNSPLHF. CDR3 nucleotide sequence: TGCGCCAGCAGCCAAGATGGGAATTCACCCCTCCACTTT.

The V and J genes are TRBV28 and TRBJ1-5, with D tentatively TRBD1 (5 bases). The CDR3 contains 13 residues. Germline CDR1 reads MDHEN; CDR2 reads SYDVKM. Trimming left V 2 bases short and J 6 bases short, with 8 bases between. CDR3 in DNA: TGTGCCAGCAGTTTACAGGGCCGTCAGCCCCAGCATTTT. Translated, it gives CASSLQGRQPQHF.

This clone was counted a few times. The chain couples TRBV15 to TRBJ2-3, with D perhaps TRBD2 (7 bases). Deletions cut 0 bases from V and 4 bases from J, with 17 bases between. In germline, CDR1 is LNHNV, CDR2 YYDKDF (reference sequence). The CDR3 runs to 17 residues. The CDR3 loop is CATSRDLVGGPADTQYF. For the CDR3, the DNA is TGTGCCACCAGCAGAGATTTGGTGGGGGGGCCGGCAGATACGCAGTATTTT.

This chain uses TRBV29-1 with TRBJ2-2; D possibly corresponds to TRBD2 (6 bases). Germline values: CDR1 SQVTM, CDR2 ANQGSEA. With 4 bases removed from V and 2 bases from J, the gap between germline ends came to 11 bases. This CDR3 has 14 amino acids. This CDR3 reads CSVGTGTNTGELFF. DNA of the CDR3: TGCAGCGTTGGAACGGGGACTAACACCGGGGAGCTGTTTTTT.

J is TRBJ1-3 and V is TRBV30, with a tentative D call TRBD1 (6 bases). The V gene lost 5 bases and the J gene lost 1 base, with 18 bases spanning the gap. Germline values: CDR1 GTSNPN, CDR2 SVGIG (reference sequence). This CDR3 spans 16 amino acids. CDR3 in amino acids: CAWDRPPQWSGNTIYF. For the CDR3, the DNA is TGTGCCTGGGACAGGCCGCCCCAATGGTCTGGAAACACCATATATTTT.

The rearrangement uses TRBV5-1 and TRBJ2-1; D may match TRBD1 or TRBD2 (6 bases each). Germline V CDR1 and CDR2: SGHRS, YFSETQ. This CDR3 region has 13 residues. V was pared by 2 bases and J by 7 bases, with 10 bases between. CDR3 DNA: TGCGCCAGCAGCTTAAAGGGGGGTAATGAGCAGTTCTTC. Translation gives CASSLKGGNEQFF.

This chain joins TRBV4-1 and TRBJ2-1; TRBD2 is a possible D gene (5 bases). With 3 bases removed from V and 5 bases from J, the gap between germline ends came to 8 bases. Germline V CDR1 and CDR2: MGHRA, YSYEKL. CDR3 length: 13 amino acids. DNA of the CDR3: TGCGCCAGCAGCCACGGACTCAACAATGAGCAGTTCTTC. Translating it yields CASSHGLNNEQFF.

V gene TRBV6-1 combines with J gene TRBJ2-4, with D unresolved. The V end was cut by 3 bases, the J end by 0 bases, with 9 bases between. CDR3 length equals 15 residues. Germline lookup yields CDR1 MNHNS and CDR2 SASEGT. The CDR3 nucleotides read TGTGCCAGCAGTGACGCCCTCCTAGCCAAAAACATTCAGTACTTC. It encodes CASSDALLAKNIQYF.

This clone was detected only a few times. The genes are TRBV4-3 and TRBJ2-2; 7 bases line up with TRBD2. The CDR3 sequence is 15 residues long. The trim removed 4 bases at V and 5 bases at J, leaving 7 bases unmatched. The germline CDR1 and CDR2 sequences are LGHNA and YSLEER. CDR3 residues: CASSPGDYFTGELFF. CDR3 nucleotide sequence: TGCGCCAGCAGCCCGGGGGACTACTTTACCGGGGAGCTGTTTTTT.

The chain has TRBV30 and TRBJ1-2, with D maybe TRBD1 (6 bases). The V gene lost 4 bases and the J gene lost 9 bases, with 18 bases spanning the gap. Germline V lookup: CDR1 GTSNPN, CDR2 SVGIG (reference sequence). The CDR3 sequence is 13 residues long. The DNA of the CDR3 is TGTGCCTGGAATGTCCAGGGGCTAAGCCGCTACACCTTC. Protein sequence: CAWNVQGLSRYTF.

This clone was observed a few times. The sample has other DNA sequences that encode this CDR3 too. This chain connects TRBV5-1 to TRBJ1-1; D unclear. Germline-derived CDR1 and CDR2 are SGHRS and YFSETQ. V lost 1 base and J lost 2, with 6 bases in between. This CDR3 has 13 residues. The CDR3 bases are TGCGCCAGCAGCTTGTGGGAAAACACTGAAGCTTTCTTT. Protein product: CASSLWENTEAFF.